This T cell receptor (beta chain) was obtained from a study of blood T cell repertoires in COVID-19. Study-wide background: The samples span acute and convalescent COVID-19 from the United States, Italy and Spain. T cells, B-cell-depleted T cells, or PBMCs provided the cDNA or gDNA that served as material.

In the original processing: Nucleated cell counts were estimated from reference gene primer amplification. Sequencing was performed with immunoSEQ multiplex PCR; in TCRdb, only in-frame clones are kept and a portion is missing. The V and J calls and the clone size are those of that table, but D and trimming were determined from the DNA. The sample yields 25,000 to 35,000 clones, approximately 72% seen once. Material: peripheral blood. This receptor was taken from an elderly man with acute or convalescent COVID-19.

The CDR3 DNA follows: TGTGCCAGCAGCCCCGGACAGGGCCATCAGCCCCAGCATTTT. Protein: CASSPGQGHQPQHF. The rearrangement uses TRBV6-5 and TRBJ1-5, with 8 nucleotides matching TRBD1. The germline V gene encodes CDR1 MNHEY and CDR2 SVGAGI. Unmatched junction bases numbered 6, after V lost 6 bases and J lost 5 bases. The CDR3 has 14 residues.